Listed below are T cell receptor beta chains from one sample, sequenced in a study of vaccination effects on CD4 cells after COVID-19. Profiled with immunoSEQ multiplex PCR; TCRdb holds only in-frame clones, not every one. The sample yields 50,000 or so clones, just under 80% seen once. The antigens of these receptors remain unknown. Here the sequenced sample was CD4+ T cells from PBMCs cultured with HCoV-OC43 spike peptides, taken before COVID-19 vaccination. The receptor source for this set is a human donor who received a COVID-19 vaccine. The CDR3 runs from the conserved cysteine through the conserved F or W. Each record gives: D gene, V gene, clone size, CDR3 length, J gene, CDR3 DNA, CDR3 protein. A D gene is named only where the DNA matches it firmly. For some rows the clone size is stated as once, few or many, or as a class when expanded; others skip it.

D: .; V: TRBV20-1; size: .; length: 11; J: TRBJ2-3; DNA: TGCAGTGGGCGGGAAATAGATACGCAGTATTTT; CDR3: CSGREIDTQYF
D: TRBD2; V: TRBV15; size: .; length: 16; J: TRBJ2-1; DNA: TGTGCCACCAGCGGTATAGCGGGACTCTCCTACAATGAGCAGTTCTTC; CDR3: CATSGIAGLSYNEQFF
D: .; V: TRBV7-2; size: .; length: 14; J: TRBJ2-5; DNA: TGTGCCAGCAGCGAGGGACGTACTAGGGAGACCCAGTACTTC; CDR3: CASSEGRTRETQYF
D: .; V: TRBV28; size: .; length: 18; J: TRBJ2-6; DNA: TGTGCCAGCAGTCGGGGGGGGACAGCGAGCTCTGGGGCCAACGTCCTGACTTTC; CDR3: CASSRGGTASSGANVLTF
D: .; V: TRBV19; size: .; length: 13; J: TRBJ1-1; DNA: TGTGCCAGTAGGCCCTTTGGGCGGCTTGAAGCTTTCTTT; CDR3: CASRPFGRLEAFF
D: TRBD1; V: TRBV4-1; size: .; length: 19; J: TRBJ2-2; DNA: TGCGCCAGCAGCCAATTTGGGACAGGGGGTCCCGCGGGCACCGGGGAGCTGTTTTTT; CDR3: CASSQFGTGGPAGTGELFF
D: .; V: TRBV5-1; size: .; length: 14; J: TRBJ2-3; DNA: TGCGCCAGCAGCTTGGCGGGCAGCACAGATACGCAGTATTTT; CDR3: CASSLAGSTDTQYF
D: .; V: TRBV15; size: .; length: 13; J: TRBJ1-1; DNA: TGTGCCACCAGCAGAGATAGCCTTCAGGAAGCTTTCTTT; CDR3: CATSRDSLQEAFF
D: TRBD1; V: TRBV25-1; size: few; length: 16; J: TRBJ1-2; DNA: TGTGCCAGCAGTGGGGTTAAGGACAGGATCTACTATGGCTACACCTTC; CDR3: CASSGVKDRIYYGYTF
D: .; V: TRBV5-1; size: few; length: 14; J: TRBJ1-1; DNA: TGCGCCAGCAGCTCACAGGTACTTGGCACTGAAGCTTTCTTT; CDR3: CASSSQVLGTEAFF
D: TRBD1; V: TRBV5-1; size: .; length: 15; J: TRBJ2-3; DNA: TGCGCCAGCTGCGCCGGGACAGCAAACACAGATACGCAGTATTTT; CDR3: CASCAGTANTDTQYF
D: .; V: TRBV5-1; size: .; length: 13; J: TRBJ1-2; DNA: TGCGCCAGCAGCTTGGGGGAGAACTATGGCTACACCTTC; CDR3: CASSLGENYGYTF
D: .; V: TRBV27; size: .; length: 14; J: TRBJ2-1; DNA: TGTGCCAGCAGGTCTTTTGAGTACTACAATGAGCAGTTCTTC; CDR3: CASRSFEYYNEQFF
D: .; V: TRBV10-3; size: once; length: 13; J: TRBJ2-5; DNA: TGTGCCATCAGCCGTGGAGGGGAAGAGACCCAGTACTTC; CDR3: CAISRGGEETQYF
D: .; V: TRBV6-2/TRBV6-3; size: once; length: 16; J: TRBJ1-1; DNA: TGTGCCAGCAGTTACCACCCCGGGGAAGGGAACACTGAAGCTTTCTTT; CDR3: CASSYHPGEGNTEAFF
D: .; V: TRBV5-1; size: once; length: 14; J: TRBJ2-1; DNA: TGCGCCAGCACCCCAGCGGACTCCTACAATGAGCAGTTCTTC; CDR3: CASTPADSYNEQFF
D: TRBD1; V: TRBV15; size: .; length: 12; J: TRBJ2-4; DNA: TGTGCCACCAGCAGAGATCGGGGACAGCAGTACTTC; CDR3: CATSRDRGQQYF
D: .; V: TRBV19; size: few; length: 16; J: TRBJ2-5; DNA: TGTGCCAGTAAGCGCATTGCGGGGGCGAACCAAGAGACCCAGTACTTC; CDR3: CASKRIAGANQETQYF
D: .; V: TRBV5-4; size: .; length: 15; J: TRBJ1-1; DNA: TGTGCCAGCAGCTTACCGGGCGAAATGAACACTGAAGCTTTCTTT; CDR3: CASSLPGEMNTEAFF
D: .; V: TRBV7-3; size: once; length: 15; J: TRBJ1-6; DNA: TGTGCCAGCAGCTTATCAGGACAAGGCAATTCACCCCTCCACTTT; CDR3: CASSLSGQGNSPLHF
D: .; V: TRBV24-1; size: .; length: 15; J: TRBJ2-2; DNA: TGTGCCACCAGTGATTTGGGAAGGGAAGGCGGGGAGCTGTTTTTT; CDR3: CATSDLGREGGELFF
D: .; V: TRBV2; size: .; length: 15; J: TRBJ2-1; DNA: TGTGCCAGCAGTGCTGGGCAGACGTCCTATAATGAGCAGTTCTTC; CDR3: CASSAGQTSYNEQFF
D: TRBD1; V: TRBV3-1/TRBV3-2; size: .; length: 13; J: TRBJ1-2; DNA: TGTGCCAGCAGCCAAGGACAGGGTTATGGCTACACCTTC; CDR3: CASSQGQGYGYTF
D: .; V: TRBV7-3; size: .; length: 15; J: TRBJ2-5; DNA: TGTGCCAGCAGCCCCTCCCGGGGAGGGGGAAAGACCCAGTACTTC; CDR3: CASSPSRGGGKTQYF
D: TRBD1; V: TRBV19; size: .; length: 16; J: TRBJ1-1; DNA: TGTGCCAGTAGTAGTTTCTCAGGGGGCATGAACACTGAAGCTTTCTTT; CDR3: CASSSFSGGMNTEAFF
D: .; V: TRBV25-1; size: .; length: 15; J: TRBJ1-3; DNA: TGTGCCAGCAGTGAAAAAGGGAACTCTGGAAACACCATATATTTT; CDR3: CASSEKGNSGNTIYF
D: .; V: TRBV5-6; size: once; length: 13; J: TRBJ2-4; DNA: TGTGCCAGCCCGGAGGGACTCCCACTAATTCAGTACTTC; CDR3: CASPEGLPLIQYF
D: .; V: TRBV18; size: .; length: 16; J: TRBJ1-4; DNA: TGTGCCAGCTCACCATTCGGGACGGTCAAAAATGAAAAACTGTTTTTT; CDR3: CASSPFGTVKNEKLFF
D: TRBD2; V: TRBV5-1; size: .; length: 17; J: TRBJ2-3; DNA: TGCGCCAGCAGCTTGGTCCCGACTAGCGGGGGCTCAGATACGCAGTATTTT; CDR3: CASSLVPTSGGSDTQYF
D: .; V: TRBV3-1/TRBV3-2; size: once; length: 14; J: TRBJ2-5; DNA: TGTGCCAGCAGCCAAGATCCCCAGGGGAAGACCCAGTACTTC; CDR3: CASSQDPQGKTQYF
D: TRBD2; V: TRBV7-3; size: .; length: 14; J: TRBJ2-3; DNA: TGTGCCAGCAGCAAGGGACTAGCGTTGGATACGCAGTATTTT; CDR3: CASSKGLALDTQYF
D: .; V: TRBV7-3; size: once; length: 14; J: TRBJ2-1; DNA: TGTGCCAGCAGCTTACAGGGAAGTCAGAATGAGCAGTTCTTC; CDR3: CASSLQGSQNEQFF
D: .; V: TRBV6-2/TRBV6-3; size: once; length: 14; J: TRBJ1-5; DNA: TGTGCCAGCAGTCAGACGACAGTAGATCAGCCCCAGCATTTT; CDR3: CASSQTTVDQPQHF
D: .; V: TRBV11-3; size: .; length: 16; J: TRBJ1-5; DNA: TGTGCCAGCAGCTTAGGATGGGTCCGAACCGATCAGCCCCAGCATTTT; CDR3: CASSLGWVRTDQPQHF
D: .; V: TRBV7-2; size: .; length: 15; J: TRBJ1-6; DNA: TGTGCCAGCAGCTTATCGGGGCCACTTAATTCACCCCTCCACTTT; CDR3: CASSLSGPLNSPLHF
D: .; V: TRBV28; size: .; length: 20; J: TRBJ2-2; DNA: TGTGCCAGCAATTCCCCGACGTGGTCCCAAACCCCCTCGAACACCGGGGAGCTGTTTTTT; CDR3: CASNSPTWSQTPSNTGELFF
D: .; V: TRBV5-1; size: once; length: 16; J: TRBJ2-5; DNA: TGCGCCAGCAGCTTGTTGGGGGGAACCACAGAAGAGACCCAGTACTTC; CDR3: CASSLLGGTTEETQYF
D: .; V: TRBV3-1/TRBV3-2; size: .; length: 16; J: TRBJ1-1; DNA: TGTGCCAGCAGCCATATTCGGACGGTAGAAAACACTGAAGCTTTCTTT; CDR3: CASSHIRTVENTEAFF
D: .; V: TRBV7-9; size: .; length: 18; J: TRBJ2-1; DNA: TGTGCCAGCAGCCCCCGCAGGGGCCACGAAAGCTCCTACAATGAGCAGTTCTTC; CDR3: CASSPRRGHESSYNEQFF
D: .; V: TRBV19; size: .; length: 12; J: TRBJ1-5; DNA: TGTGCCAGTAGTATAGGGAACCAGCCCCAGCATTTT; CDR3: CASSIGNQPQHF
D: .; V: TRBV29-1; size: .; length: 13; J: TRBJ1-2; DNA: TGCAGCGTCGGGCCTCAGGGTGACTATGGCTACACCTTC; CDR3: CSVGPQGDYGYTF
D: .; V: TRBV5-1; size: .; length: 17; J: TRBJ2-1; DNA: TGCGCCAGCAGCTCACAACCGCTAGCTACTTCCTACAATGAGCAGTTCTTC; CDR3: CASSSQPLATSYNEQFF
D: TRBD1; V: TRBV24-1; size: .; length: 14; J: TRBJ2-3; DNA: TGTGCCACCAGTGAGCAGGACAGGGCTGATACGCAGTATTTT; CDR3: CATSEQDRADTQYF
D: .; V: TRBV12-5; size: .; length: 14; J: TRBJ2-5; DNA: TGTGCTAGTGCGGGCCGAGGGTACCAAGAGACCCAGTACTTC; CDR3: CASAGRGYQETQYF
D: .; V: TRBV7-3; size: .; length: 13; J: TRBJ2-1; DNA: TGTGCCAGCAGCTCCCGGACGGGAAATGAGCAGTTCTTC; CDR3: CASSSRTGNEQFF
D: .; V: TRBV19; size: .; length: 14; J: TRBJ2-3; DNA: TGTGCCAGTACGAGAGGGGTCTTCGCAGATACGCAGTATTTT; CDR3: CASTRGVFADTQYF